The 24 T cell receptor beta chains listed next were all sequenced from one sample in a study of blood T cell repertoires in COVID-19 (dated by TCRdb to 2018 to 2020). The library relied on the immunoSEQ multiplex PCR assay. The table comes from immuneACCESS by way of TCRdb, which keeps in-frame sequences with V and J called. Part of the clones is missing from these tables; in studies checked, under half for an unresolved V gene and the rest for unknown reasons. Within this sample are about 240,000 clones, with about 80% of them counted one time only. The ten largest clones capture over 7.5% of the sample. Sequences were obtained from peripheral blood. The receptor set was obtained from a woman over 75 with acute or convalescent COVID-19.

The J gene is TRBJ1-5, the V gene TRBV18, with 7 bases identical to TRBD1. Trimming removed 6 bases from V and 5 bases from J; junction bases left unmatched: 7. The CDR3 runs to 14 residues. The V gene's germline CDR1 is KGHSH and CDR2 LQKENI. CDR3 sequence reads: CASSQITGDQPQHF. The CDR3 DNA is TGTGCCAGCTCCCAGATTACAGGGGATCAGCCCCAGCATTTT.

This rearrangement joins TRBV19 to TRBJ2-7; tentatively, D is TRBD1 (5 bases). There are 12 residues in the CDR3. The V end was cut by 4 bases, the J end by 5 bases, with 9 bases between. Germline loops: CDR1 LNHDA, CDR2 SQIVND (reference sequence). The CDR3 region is CASSTGPNEQYF. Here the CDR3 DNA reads TGTGCCAGTAGTACAGGGCCCAACGAGCAGTACTTC.

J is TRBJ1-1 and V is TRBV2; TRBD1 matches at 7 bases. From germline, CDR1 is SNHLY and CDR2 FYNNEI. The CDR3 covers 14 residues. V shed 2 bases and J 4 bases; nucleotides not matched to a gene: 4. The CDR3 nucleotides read TGTGCCAGCAGTGAAAGAGGGGGCGTCACTGAAGCTTTCTTT. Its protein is CASSERGGVTEAFF.

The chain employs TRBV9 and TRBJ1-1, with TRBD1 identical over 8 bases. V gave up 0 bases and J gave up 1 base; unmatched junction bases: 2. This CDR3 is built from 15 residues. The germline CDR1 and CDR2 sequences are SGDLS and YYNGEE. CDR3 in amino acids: CASSVGTGSNTEAFF. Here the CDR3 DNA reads TGTGCCAGCAGCGTAGGGACAGGGTCGAACACTGAAGCTTTCTTT.

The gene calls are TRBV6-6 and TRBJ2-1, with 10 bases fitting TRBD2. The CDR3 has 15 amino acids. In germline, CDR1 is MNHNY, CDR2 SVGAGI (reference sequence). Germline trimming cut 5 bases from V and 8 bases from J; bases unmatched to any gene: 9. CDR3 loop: CASSPERGGPHEQFF. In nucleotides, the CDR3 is TGTGCCAGCAGTCCGGAGCGGGGGGGCCCGCATGAGCAGTTCTTC.

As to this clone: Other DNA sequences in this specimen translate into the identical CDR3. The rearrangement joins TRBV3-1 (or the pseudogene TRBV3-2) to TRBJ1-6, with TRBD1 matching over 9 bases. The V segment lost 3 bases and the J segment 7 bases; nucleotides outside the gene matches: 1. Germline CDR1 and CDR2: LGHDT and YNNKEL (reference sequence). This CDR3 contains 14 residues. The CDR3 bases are TGTGCCAGCAGCCAGGGACAGGGAAATTCACCCCTCCACTTT. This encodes CASSQGQGNSPLHF.

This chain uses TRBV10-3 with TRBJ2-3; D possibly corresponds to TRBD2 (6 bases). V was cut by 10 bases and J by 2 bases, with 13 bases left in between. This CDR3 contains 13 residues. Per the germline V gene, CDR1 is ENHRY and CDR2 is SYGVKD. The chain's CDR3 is CATYGTPTDTQYF. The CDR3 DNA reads TGTGCCACTTACGGGACTCCCACAGATACGCAGTATTTT.

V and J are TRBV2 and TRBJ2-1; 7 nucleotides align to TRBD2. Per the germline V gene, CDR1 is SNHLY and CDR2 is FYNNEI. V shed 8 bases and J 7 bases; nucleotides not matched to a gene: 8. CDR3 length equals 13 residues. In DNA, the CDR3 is TGTGCCAGCCGCCGCGGACTAGAGAATGAGCAGTTCTTC. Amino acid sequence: CASRRGLENEQFF. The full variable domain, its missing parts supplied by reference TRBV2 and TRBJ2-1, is EPEVTQTPSHQVTQMGQEVILRCVPISNHLYFYWYRQILGQKVEFLVSFYNNEISEKSEIFDDQFSVERPDGSNFTLKIRSTKLEDSAMYFCASRRGLENEQFFGPGTRLTVL.

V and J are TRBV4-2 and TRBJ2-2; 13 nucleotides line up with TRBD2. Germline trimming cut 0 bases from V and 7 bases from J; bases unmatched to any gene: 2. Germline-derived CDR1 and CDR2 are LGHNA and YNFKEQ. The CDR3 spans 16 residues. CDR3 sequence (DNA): TGTGCCAGCAGCCAAGAGGGGACTAGCGGGAACGGGGAGCTGTTTTTT. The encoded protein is CASSQEGTSGNGELFF.

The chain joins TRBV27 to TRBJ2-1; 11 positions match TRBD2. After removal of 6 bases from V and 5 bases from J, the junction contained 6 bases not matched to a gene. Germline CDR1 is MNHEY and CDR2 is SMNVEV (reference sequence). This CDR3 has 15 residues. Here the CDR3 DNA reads TGTGCCAGCAGCCCTACTAGCGGGGGTAACAATGAGCAGTTCTTC. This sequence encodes CASSPTSGGNNEQFF.

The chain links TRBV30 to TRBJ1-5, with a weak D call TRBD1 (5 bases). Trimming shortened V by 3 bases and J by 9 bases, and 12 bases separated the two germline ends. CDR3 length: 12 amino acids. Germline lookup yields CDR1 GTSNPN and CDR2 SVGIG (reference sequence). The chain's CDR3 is CAWSRTQGPQHF. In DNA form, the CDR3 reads TGTGCCTGGAGCAGGACCCAGGGGCCCCAGCATTTT.

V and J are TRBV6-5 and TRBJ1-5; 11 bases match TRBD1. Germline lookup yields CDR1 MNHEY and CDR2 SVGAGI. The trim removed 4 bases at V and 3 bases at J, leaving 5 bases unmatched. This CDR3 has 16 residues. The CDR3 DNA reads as TGTGCCAGCAGTTCCGGACAGGGGGCCACCAATCAGCCCCAGCATTTT. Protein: CASSSGQGATNQPQHF.

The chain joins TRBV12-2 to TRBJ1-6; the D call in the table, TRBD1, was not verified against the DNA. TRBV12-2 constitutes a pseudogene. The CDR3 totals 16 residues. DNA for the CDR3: TGTGCAAGTCGCTTAGCAGAGGCAGGGGGCAATTCACCCCTCCACTTT. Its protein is CASRLAEAGGNSPLHF.

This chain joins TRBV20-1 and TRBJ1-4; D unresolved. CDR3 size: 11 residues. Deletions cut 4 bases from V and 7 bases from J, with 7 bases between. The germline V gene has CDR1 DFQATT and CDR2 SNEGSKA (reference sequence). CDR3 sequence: CSANRGEKLFF. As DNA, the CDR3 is TGCAGTGCTAACCGCGGTGAAAAACTGTTTTTT.

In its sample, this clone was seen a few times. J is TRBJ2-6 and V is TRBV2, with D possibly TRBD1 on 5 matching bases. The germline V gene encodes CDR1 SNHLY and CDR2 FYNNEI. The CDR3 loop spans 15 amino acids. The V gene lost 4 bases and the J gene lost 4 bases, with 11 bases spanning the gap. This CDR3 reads CASSASQGGANVLTF. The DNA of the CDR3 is TGTGCCAGCAGTGCGAGCCAGGGCGGGGCCAACGTCCTGACTTTC.

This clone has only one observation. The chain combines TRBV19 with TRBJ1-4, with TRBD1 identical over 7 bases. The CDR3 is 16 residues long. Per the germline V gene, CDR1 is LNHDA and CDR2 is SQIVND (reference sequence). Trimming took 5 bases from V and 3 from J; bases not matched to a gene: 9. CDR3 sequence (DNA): TGTGCCAGTAGTGCATTCCCGGGACAGCCTAATGAAAAACTGTTTTTT. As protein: CASSAFPGQPNEKLFF.

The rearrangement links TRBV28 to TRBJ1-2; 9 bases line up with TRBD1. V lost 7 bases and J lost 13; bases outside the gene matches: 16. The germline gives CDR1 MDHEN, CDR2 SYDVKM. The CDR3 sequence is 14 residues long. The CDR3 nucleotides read TGTGCCAGCAATACCCCCGGGACAGGGTACCTTCGCACCTTC. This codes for CASNTPGTGYLRTF.

CDR3 protein: CASSARLAGGSYEQYF. The CDR3 nucleotides are TGTGCCAGCAGCGCCCGACTAGCGGGGGGATCCTACGAGCAGTACTTC. The rearrangement uses TRBV11-2 and TRBJ2-7; 13 nucleotides align to TRBD2. This CDR3 is 16 amino acids long. In germline, CDR1 is SGHAT, CDR2 FQNNGV. With 5 bases clipped from V and 1 base from J, the junction kept 5 bases outside the gene matches.

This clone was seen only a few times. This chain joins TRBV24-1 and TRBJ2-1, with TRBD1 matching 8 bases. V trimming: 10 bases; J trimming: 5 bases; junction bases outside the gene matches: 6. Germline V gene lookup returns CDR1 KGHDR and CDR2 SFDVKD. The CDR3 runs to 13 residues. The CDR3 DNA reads TGTGCCACAACCGGGACAGGCAACAATGAGCAGTTCTTC. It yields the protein CATTGTGNNEQFF.

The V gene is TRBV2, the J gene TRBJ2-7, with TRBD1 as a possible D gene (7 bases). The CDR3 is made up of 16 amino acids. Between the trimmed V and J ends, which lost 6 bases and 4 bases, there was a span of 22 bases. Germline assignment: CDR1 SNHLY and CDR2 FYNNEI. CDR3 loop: CASSAPTGRLGYEQYF. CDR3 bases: TGTGCCAGCAGCGCCCCGACAGGGAGGTTGGGTTACGAGCAGTACTTC.

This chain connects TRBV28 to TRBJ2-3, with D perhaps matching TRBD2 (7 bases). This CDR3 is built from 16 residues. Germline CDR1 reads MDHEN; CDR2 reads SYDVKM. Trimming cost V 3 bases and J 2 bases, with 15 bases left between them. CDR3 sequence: CASSFMRGPITDTQYF. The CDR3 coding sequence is TGTGCCAGCAGTTTCATGCGGGGGCCTATCACAGATACGCAGTATTTT.

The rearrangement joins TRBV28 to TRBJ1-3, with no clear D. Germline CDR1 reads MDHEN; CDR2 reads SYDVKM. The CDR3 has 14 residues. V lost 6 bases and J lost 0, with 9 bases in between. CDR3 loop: CASSSPSSGNTIYF. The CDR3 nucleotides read TGTGCCAGCAGCTCACCCAGCTCTGGAAACACCATATATTTT.

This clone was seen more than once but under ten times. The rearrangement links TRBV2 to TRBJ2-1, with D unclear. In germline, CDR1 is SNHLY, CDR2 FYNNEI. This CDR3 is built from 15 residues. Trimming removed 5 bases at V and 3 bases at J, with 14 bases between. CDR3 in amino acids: CASSRASYYYNEQFF. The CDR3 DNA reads TGTGCCAGCAGTAGAGCCTCCTACTACTACAATGAGCAGTTCTTC.

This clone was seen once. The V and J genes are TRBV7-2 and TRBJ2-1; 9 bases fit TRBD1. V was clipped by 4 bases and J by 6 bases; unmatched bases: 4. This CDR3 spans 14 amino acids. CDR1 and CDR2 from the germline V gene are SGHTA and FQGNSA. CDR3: CASSSGTGTNEQFF. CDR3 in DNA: TGTGCCAGCAGCTCCGGGACAGGGACCAATGAGCAGTTCTTC.